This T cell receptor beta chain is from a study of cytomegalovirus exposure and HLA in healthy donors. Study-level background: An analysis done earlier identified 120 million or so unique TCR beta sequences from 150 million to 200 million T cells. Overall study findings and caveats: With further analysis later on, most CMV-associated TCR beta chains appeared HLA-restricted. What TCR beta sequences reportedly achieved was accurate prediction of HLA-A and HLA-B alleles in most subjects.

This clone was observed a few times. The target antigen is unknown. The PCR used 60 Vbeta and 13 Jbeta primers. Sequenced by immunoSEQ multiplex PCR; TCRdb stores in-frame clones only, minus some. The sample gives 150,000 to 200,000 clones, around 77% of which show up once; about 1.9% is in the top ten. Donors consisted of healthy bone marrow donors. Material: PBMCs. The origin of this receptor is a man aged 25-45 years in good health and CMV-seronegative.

The CDR3 loop reads CASSGNLPGQGIYGYTF. The CDR3 bases are TGTGCCAGCAGTGGAAACCTTCCGGGACAGGGAATCTATGGCTACACCTTC. The chain is built from TRBV2 and TRBJ1-2, with 9 bases matching TRBD1. Trimming removed 4 bases from V and 4 bases from J; junction bases left unmatched: 13. Germline V CDR1 and CDR2: SNHLY, FYNNEI. The CDR3 is made up of 17 amino acids.